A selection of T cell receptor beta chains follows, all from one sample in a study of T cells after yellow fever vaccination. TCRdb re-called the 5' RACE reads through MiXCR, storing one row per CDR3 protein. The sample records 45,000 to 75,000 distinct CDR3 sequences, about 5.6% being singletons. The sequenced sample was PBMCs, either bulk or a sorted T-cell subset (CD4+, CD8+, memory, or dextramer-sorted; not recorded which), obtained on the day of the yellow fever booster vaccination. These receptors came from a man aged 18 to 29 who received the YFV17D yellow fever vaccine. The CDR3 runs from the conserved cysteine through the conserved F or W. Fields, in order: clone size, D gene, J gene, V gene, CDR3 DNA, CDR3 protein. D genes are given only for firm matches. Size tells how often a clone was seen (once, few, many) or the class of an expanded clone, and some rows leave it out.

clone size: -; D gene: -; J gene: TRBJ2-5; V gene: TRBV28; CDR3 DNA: TGTGCCAGCAGTCGGACCCTATACGGAGAGACCCAGTACTTC; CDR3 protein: CASSRTLYGETQYF
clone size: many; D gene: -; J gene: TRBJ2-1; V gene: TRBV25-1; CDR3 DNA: TGTGCCAGCAGTGAAGTGCCGGAGCAGTTCTTC; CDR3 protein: CASSEVPEQFF
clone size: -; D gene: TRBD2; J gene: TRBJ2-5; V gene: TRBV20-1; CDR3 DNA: TGCAGTGCTAGGCCGACTAGCAGCGAGACCCAGTACTTC; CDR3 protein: CSARPTSSETQYF
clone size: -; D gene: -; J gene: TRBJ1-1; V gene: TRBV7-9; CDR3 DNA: TGTGCCAGCAGCTTACGTAGGAGGATGAACACTGAAGCTTTCTTT; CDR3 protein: CASSLRRRMNTEAFF
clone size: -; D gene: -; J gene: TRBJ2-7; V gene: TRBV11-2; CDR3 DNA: TGTGCCAGCAGCCCCCGTGGTGAGCAGTACTTC; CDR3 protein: CASSPRGEQYF
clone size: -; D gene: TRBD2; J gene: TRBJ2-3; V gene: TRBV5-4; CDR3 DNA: TGTGCCAGCGGGACTAGCGGGGGGGCCCCAGATACGCAGTATTTT; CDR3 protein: CASGTSGGAPDTQYF
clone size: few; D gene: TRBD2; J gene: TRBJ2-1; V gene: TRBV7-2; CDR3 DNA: TGTGCCAGCAGCTTTGCTAGCGGCCATGAGCAGTTCTTC; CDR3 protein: CASSFASGHEQFF
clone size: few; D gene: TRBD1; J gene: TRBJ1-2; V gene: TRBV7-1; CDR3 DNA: TGTGCCAGCAGCTCGGCCGGGACAGGCTATGGCTACACCTTC; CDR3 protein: CASSSAGTGYGYTF
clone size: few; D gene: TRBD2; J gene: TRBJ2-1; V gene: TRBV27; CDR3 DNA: TGTGCCAGCAGTTTTCGGCTAGCGGCGCATGAGCAGTTCTTC; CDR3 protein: CASSFRLAAHEQFF
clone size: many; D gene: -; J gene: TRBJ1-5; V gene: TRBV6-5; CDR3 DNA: TGTGCCAGCAGTTACTCACGAGATCAGCCCCAGCATTTT; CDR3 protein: CASSYSRDQPQHF
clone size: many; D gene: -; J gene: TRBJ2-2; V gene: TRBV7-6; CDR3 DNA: TGTGCCAGCAGCTTAGCGCTGGGCGGGGAGCTGTTTTTT; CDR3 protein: CASSLALGGELFF
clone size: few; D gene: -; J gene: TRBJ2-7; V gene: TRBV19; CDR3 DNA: TGTGCCAGTAGTATAGGAGGGCTCACCTACGAGCAGTACTTC; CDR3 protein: CASSIGGLTYEQYF